This TCR beta chain was obtained from a study of OX40 agonist ivuxolimab in advanced cancers. The wider study: An anti-OX40 (CD134) antibody with agonistic activity, ivuxolimab, was administered to patients. Every patient in dose escalation had hepatocellular carcinoma, melanoma, renal cell or head and neck cancer. People who had prior anti-PD-1, anti-PD-L1 or anti-CTLA-4 therapy could take part, and approximately 43% had some. Study-wide points: CD8+ T cells showed, on average, more clonal expansion than CD4+ cells.

Libraries were prepared by immunoSEQ multiplex PCR; TCRdb keeps only in-frame clonotypes and omits some of them. Of some 96,000 clones in the sample, about four fifths were seen once. The CDR3 runs to 13 residues. Trimming removed 6 bases at V and 10 bases at J, with 16 bases between. Per the germline V gene, CDR1 is ENHRY and CDR2 is SYGVKD. Regarding this clone: Its cognate antigen is unknown.

The source of this sequence is an adult with an advanced solid tumor such as melanoma, head and neck, liver or kidney cancer. Sequenced here: CD4+ or CD8+ T cells sorted from blood, sampled in a trial of the OX40 agonist ivuxolimab. This chain joins TRBV10-3 and TRBJ2-1; unclear D gene. The CDR3, as DNA: TGTGCCATCAGCGTCGACTTAGCTGGGGAGCAGTTCTTC. This sequence encodes CAISVDLAGEQFF.